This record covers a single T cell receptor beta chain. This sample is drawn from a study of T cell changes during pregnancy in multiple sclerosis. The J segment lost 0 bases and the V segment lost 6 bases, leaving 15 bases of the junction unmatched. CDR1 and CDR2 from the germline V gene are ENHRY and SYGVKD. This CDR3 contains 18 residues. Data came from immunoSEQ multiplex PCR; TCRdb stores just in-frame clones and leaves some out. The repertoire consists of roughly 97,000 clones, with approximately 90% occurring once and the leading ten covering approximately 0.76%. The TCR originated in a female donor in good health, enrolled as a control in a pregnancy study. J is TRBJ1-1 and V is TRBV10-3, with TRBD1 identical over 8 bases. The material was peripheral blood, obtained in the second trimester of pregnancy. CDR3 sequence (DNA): TGTGCCATCAGGTCAAAGGGACAGGACCTCCATCTGAACACTGAAGCTTTCTTT. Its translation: CAIRSKGQDLHLNTEAFF.